One and the same sample provided the 8 T cell receptor beta chains below, sequenced in a study of graft-versus-host responses after intestinal transplantation. No antigens are known for them. Assay: immunoSEQ multiplex PCR; the TCRdb copy retains only in-frame clones and omits some. The sample has around 130,000 clones; around nine tenths are singletons. The sequenced sample was unstimulated CD4+ T cells sorted from spleen or lymph node cells, obtained before intestinal transplant. All receptors derive from a human donor who received an intestinal transplant.

This chain uses TRBV25-1 with TRBJ1-2, with no clear D. The CDR3 runs to 15 residues. Germline CDR1 and CDR2: MGHDK and SYGVNS. The V gene lost 1 base and the J gene lost 5 bases, with 14 bases spanning the gap. The CDR3 sequence: CASSEFGAGGYGYTF. CDR3 in DNA: TGTGCCAGCAGTGAATTTGGCGCAGGCGGATATGGCTACACCTTC.

The J gene is TRBJ1-3, the V gene TRBV6-1; unclear D gene. Trimming removed 1 base at V and 9 bases at J, with 7 bases between. The CDR3 spans 12 residues. Germline V gene data show CDR1 as MNHNS and CDR2 as SASEGT. The CDR3 spells CASSEGFRTIYF. For the CDR3, the DNA is TGTGCCAGCAGTGAAGGGTTTCGCACCATATATTTT.

J is TRBJ1-6 and V is TRBV6-5; 7 bases agree with TRBD1. The V gene end was trimmed by 6 bases and the J gene end by 6 bases; junction bases not matched to a gene: 5. Germline V gene sequence: CDR1 MNHEY, CDR2 SVGAGI. The length of the CDR3 is 14 residues. CDR3 loop: CASSTWDSNSPLHF. Written as DNA, the CDR3 is TGTGCCAGCAGCACCTGGGACAGTAATTCACCCCTCCACTTT.

The chain is built from TRBV11-3 and TRBJ1-1, with D uncertain. Germline V gene data show CDR1 as SGHNT and CDR2 as YENEEA. CDR3 size: 14 residues. Trimming took 5 bases from V and 1 from J, leaving 11 bases between them. The CDR3 nucleotides read TGTGCCAGCAGCCTCCGGACGGCGAACACTGAAGCTTTCTTT. Its protein product is CASSLRTANTEAFF.

The chain carries TRBV5-4 and TRBJ1-2, with D hard to call. There are 15 residues in the CDR3. Germline-derived CDR1 and CDR2 are SGHNT and YYREEE (reference sequence). Deletions cut 1 base from V and 0 bases from J, with 10 bases between. DNA of the CDR3: TGTGCCAGCAGCTTGATAGGCAGCTCTAACTATGGCTACACCTTC. This encodes CASSLIGSSNYGYTF.

This chain links TRBV10-3 with TRBJ1-2, with 8 positions matching TRBD1. The CDR3 contains 13 residues. The V gene end was trimmed by 8 bases and the J gene end by 0 bases; junction bases not matched to a gene: 2. Germline loops: CDR1 ENHRY, CDR2 SYGVKD. Written as DNA, the CDR3 is TGTGCCATCGGACAGGGATCTAACTATGGCTACACCTTC. Translated: CAIGQGSNYGYTF.

The rearrangement joins TRBV5-4 to TRBJ1-3; D is uncertain. Germline values: CDR1 SGHNT, CDR2 YYREEE (reference sequence). Between the trimmed V and J ends, which lost 0 bases and 0 bases, there was a span of 13 bases. This CDR3 is built from 17 residues. CDR3 loop: CASSLEGHVSSGNTIYF. The CDR3 bases are TGTGCCAGCAGCTTGGAAGGGCACGTTAGCTCTGGAAACACCATATATTTT. The full variable domain, in which reference TRBV5-4 and TRBJ1-3 provide the parts outside the CDR3, is ETGVTQSPTHLIKTRGQQVTLRCSSQSGHNTVSWYQQALGQGPQFIFQYYREEENGRGNFPPRFSGLQFPNYSSELNVNALELDDSALYLCASSLEGHVSSGNTIYFGEGSWLTVV.

The chain couples TRBV7-8 to TRBJ1-1; maybe TRBD1 (6 bases). The CDR3 runs 12 residues. From germline, CDR1 is SGHVS and CDR2 FQNEAQ. V lost 6 bases and J lost 3, with 8 bases in between. Written as DNA, the CDR3 is TGTGCCAGCAGTAGGGGGGACACTGAAGCTTTCTTT. Protein sequence: CASSRGDTEAFF. The full variable domain, completed using reference TRBV7-8 and TRBJ1-1, is GAGVSQSPRYKVAKRGQDVALRCDPISGHVSLFWYQQALGQGPEFLTYFQNEAQLDKSGLPSDRFFAERPEGSVSTLKIQRTQQEDSAVYLCASSRGDTEAFFGQGTRLTVV.